This entry lists 14 T cell receptor beta chains sequenced from one sample in a study of blood T cell repertoires in COVID-19. Data came from immunoSEQ multiplex PCR; TCRdb stores just in-frame clones and leaves some out. The table has 150,000 to 200,000 clones, about 80% seen once. The sample comprised peripheral blood. Receptors were obtained from a human donor with acute or convalescent COVID-19. The donor label of this sample is uncertain.

This clone has just a few counts. This sequence joins TRBV10-2 and TRBJ1-1; 9 bases map to TRBD1. Germline V CDR1 and CDR2: WSHSY, SAAADI. After removal of 6 bases from V and 5 bases from J, the junction contained 7 bases not matched to a gene. The CDR3 runs to 14 residues. The CDR3 spells CASSLGQGWTEAFF. CDR3 coding DNA: TGCGCCAGCAGCCTGGGACAGGGTTGGACTGAAGCTTTCTTT.

V is TRBV5-1 and J is TRBJ2-1, with 8 bases fitting TRBD2. The CDR3 runs 14 residues. The germline gives CDR1 SGHRS, CDR2 YFSETQ. Unmatched junction bases numbered 6, after V lost 2 bases and J lost 8 bases. The CDR3 DNA is TGCGCCAGCAGCTTCGGGCGGGAGGCCTATGAGCAGTTCTTC. The encoded protein is CASSFGREAYEQFF. Complete variable domain (other parts from reference TRBV5-1 and TRBJ2-1): KAGVTQTPRYLIKTRGQQVTLSCSPISGHRSVSWYQQTPGQGLQFLFEYFSETQRNKGNFPGRFSGRQFSNSRSEMNVSTLELGDSALYLCASSFGREAYEQFFGPGTRLTVL.

V gene TRBV4-2 combines with J gene TRBJ1-1; D is uncertain. Trimming removed 1 base at V and 3 bases at J, with 6 bases between. The CDR3 consists of 13 residues. Germline CDR1 LGHNA, CDR2 YNFKEQ. CDR3 sequence (DNA): TGTGCCAGCAGCCAAGCCCCGTACACTGAAGCTTTCTTT. Translation gives CASSQAPYTEAFF.

This chain uses TRBV28 with TRBJ1-5; 7 bases are shared with TRBD1. The germline CDR1 and CDR2 sequences are MDHEN and SYDVKM. The CDR3 contains 15 residues. V shed 5 bases and J 6 bases; nucleotides not matched to a gene: 10. This CDR3 reads CASSALQGGGQPQHF. The DNA for the CDR3 is TGTGCCAGCAGTGCCCTTCAAGGGGGCGGTCAGCCCCAGCATTTT.

Turning to this clone: Sequence at one end of the junction differs from germline and may be a read error. The chain combines TRBV5-1 with TRBJ1-2, with 10 positions matching TRBD1. This CDR3 is 15 amino acids long. From germline, CDR1 is SGHRS and CDR2 YFSETQ. DNA for the CDR3: TGCGCCAGCAGATTGGGACAGGGGTTCAACTATGGCTACACCTTC. Protein: CASRLGQGFNYGYTF.

The rearrangement links TRBV19 to TRBJ1-4; D might be TRBD1 (6 bases). The germline V and J ends were trimmed by 3 bases and 11 bases, with 16 bases remaining between them. CDR1 and CDR2 from the germline V gene are LNHDA and SQIVND (reference sequence). This CDR3 is 14 amino acids long. Here the CDR3 reads CASSMGAREDKLFF. In DNA, the CDR3 is TGTGCCAGTAGTATGGGGGCAAGGGAAGACAAACTGTTTTTT.

The rearrangement joins TRBV28 to TRBJ1-4; D gene unclear. CDR3 length: 12 residues. The V gene's germline CDR1 is MDHEN and CDR2 SYDVKM. V was cut by 6 bases and J by 6 bases, with 8 bases left in between. CDR3 residues: CASRSEDEKLFF. CDR3 sequence (DNA): TGTGCCAGCAGGTCCGAGGATGAAAAACTGTTTTTT.

This chain joins TRBV7-2 and TRBJ2-5; no clear D gene. Germline values: CDR1 SGHTA, CDR2 FQGNSA. The germline V and J ends were trimmed by 1 base and 6 bases, with 12 bases remaining between them. The CDR3 sequence is 14 residues long. Here the CDR3 reads CASSLDPNSKTQYF. In DNA, the CDR3 is TGTGCCAGCAGCTTAGACCCTAACAGTAAGACCCAGTACTTC.

The rearrangement joins TRBV4-1 to TRBJ1-6; D is undetermined. The CDR3 is 16 residues long. Germline CDR1 is MGHRA and CDR2 is YSYEKL. Trimming removed 4 bases at V and 9 bases at J, with 19 bases between. CDR3 sequence: CASSPSPLRDRSPLHF. The DNA for the CDR3 is TGCGCCAGCAGCCCCTCTCCATTGAGGGATCGTTCACCCCTCCACTTT.

The V call is TRBV6-5, the J call TRBJ2-1; TRBD1 agrees at 9 bases. CDR1 is MNHEY, CDR2 SVGAGI, per germline. CDR3 length: 13 amino acids. With 5 bases clipped from V and 6 bases from J, the junction kept 2 bases outside the gene matches. In DNA form, the CDR3 reads TGTGCCAGCAGTCAGGACAGGGGCAATGAGCAGTTCTTC. It encodes CASSQDRGNEQFF.

J is TRBJ2-7 and V is TRBV5-1; 8 nucleotides agree with TRBD1. V lost 2 bases, J lost 5 bases, and 9 bases stayed unmatched. The CDR3 has 15 amino acids. CDR1 is SGHRS, CDR2 YFSETQ, per germline. CDR3 in DNA: TGCGCCAGCAGCTTTCTCGGACAGGGAGTCCACGAGCAGTACTTC. It encodes CASSFLGQGVHEQYF.

The CDR3 here is CASSHRGGQTYEQYF. The CDR3 nucleotides read TGTGCCAGCAGCCACCGGGGGGGACAGACCTACGAGCAGTACTTC. This rearrangement joins TRBV7-8 to TRBJ2-7; perhaps TRBD2 as D (8 bases). The CDR3 has 15 residues. The germline V gene has CDR1 SGHVS and CDR2 FQNEAQ. V lost 5 bases and J 2 bases, leaving 16 bases between the germline ends.

The J gene is TRBJ2-3, the V gene TRBV7-6; 9 bases are shared with TRBD1. Germline trimming cut 5 bases from V and 4 bases from J; bases unmatched to any gene: 10. CDR1 and CDR2 (germline): SGHVS, FNYEAQ. The length of the CDR3 is 16 residues. The DNA for the CDR3 is TGTGCCAGCAGCCCCGGACAGGGGATCGGGTCAGATACGCAGTATTTT. Residues: CASSPGQGIGSDTQYF.

The rearrangement links TRBV19 to TRBJ2-7; D might be TRBD1 (5 bases). The CDR3 consists of 13 residues. V lost 8 bases to trimming and J lost 0 bases, with 11 bases between them. Germline V gene sequence: CDR1 LNHDA, CDR2 SQIVND (reference sequence). The CDR3 DNA reads as TGTGCCAGTCAGGGCCCACGCTCCTACGAGCAGTACTTC. It encodes CASQGPRSYEQYF.